This TCR beta chain comes out of a study of beta chain features in type 1 diabetes. Study outcomes and limitations: Type 1 diabetes patients showed a moderate but significant shortening of TCRB CDR3s in all four CD4+ subsets. Here, the possible influence of HLA type (on TCRB rearrangement) remained unresolved. The study found that naive, central memory and Treg TCRB repertoires appeared more similar in patients than in healthy donors.

Investigators reverse transcribed all isolated RNA, so they sequenced expressed TCRB transcripts. Method: immunoSEQ multiplex PCR; TCRdb's copy keeps in-frame clones and lacks some. Of 200,000 to 300,000 clones in the sample, about a tenth are singletons; the top ten hold 0.017%. One heparinised draw, averaging around 120 mL, was taken per donor. Comment on this clone: The antigen is unknown.

Between the trimmed V and J ends, which lost 4 bases and 1 base, there was a span of 11 bases. The CDR3 contains 15 residues. From germline, CDR1 is LGHNA and CDR2 YSLEER. The receptor was derived from a man aged 25 to 40 with type 1 diabetes. This chain connects TRBV4-3 to TRBJ1-3, with D unclear. Sequencing was carried out using naive CD4+ T cells from blood. CDR3 region: CASSPASSSGNTIYF. DNA of the CDR3: TGCGCCAGCAGCCCCGCAAGCTCTTCTGGAAACACCATATATTTT.